The 25 T cell receptor beta chains in this list originate from one sample, sequenced in a study of Graves' ophthalmopathy and Graves' hyperthyroidism. Amplification from RNA transcripts yielded the TCR beta CDR3 regions. Scientists carried out first-round RT-PCR using HTBI primers and then a second-round multiplex PCR. MiXCR, run by TCRdb on the multiplex PCR reads, gives a single entry per CDR3 protein. This table holds about 620,000 distinct CDR3 sequences, about a fifth found once. Sequenced material: peripheral blood. These receptors originate from a woman aged 18-29 years with stable Graves' hyperthyroidism. Some clones in this sample may be carry-over from other donors' samples.

This clonotype came up many times. The CDR3 coding sequence is TGTGCCAGCAGCGGGACAGCAACTCAAGAGACCCAGTACTTC. Amino acids: CASSGTATQETQYF. The rearrangement uses TRBV7-8 and TRBJ2-5, with 7 positions matching TRBD1. Unmatched junction bases numbered 5, after V lost 5 bases and J lost 2 bases. The germline gives CDR1 SGHVS, CDR2 FQNEAQ. The CDR3 spans 14 residues.

At least ten counts were recorded for this clonotype. V and J are TRBV29-1 and TRBJ1-1; D unresolved. CDR3 length: 12 residues. V was pared by 6 bases and J by 2 bases, with 10 bases between. Germline V CDR1 and CDR2: SQVTM, ANQGSEA. In DNA, the CDR3 is TGCAGCGTAGAACCCGCAAACACTGAAGCTTTCTTT. It translates to CSVEPANTEAFF.

The V gene is TRBV20-1, the J gene TRBJ1-1, with D hard to call. V was trimmed by 1 base and J by 4 bases, leaving 4 bases between them. Per the germline V gene, CDR1 is DFQATT and CDR2 is SNEGSKA (reference sequence). The CDR3 spans 11 residues. The CDR3 DNA reads TGCAGTGCTAGAGGTCGCACTGAAGCTTTCTTT. The encoded protein is CSARGRTEAFF.

CDR3 bases: TGTGCCAGCAGTTTAACTCAGGGTGCCAATCTGGCTTTCTTT. Translating gives CASSLTQGANLAFF. The chain joins TRBV28 to TRBJ1-1; a weak D match, TRBD1 (5 bases). Trimming took off 2 bases at V and 11 bases at J, with 18 bases between the two ends. Germline V lookup: CDR1 MDHEN, CDR2 SYDVKM. The CDR3 contains 14 residues.

This clonotype was seen repeatedly, ten times or more. This CDR3 is CSTRDSSAEQYF. The CDR3 DNA reads TGCAGTACCCGGGACTCGTCAGCCGAGCAGTACTTC. This chain joins TRBV20-1 and TRBJ2-7; D may be TRBD2 (6 bases). Trimming stripped 8 bases from V and 6 bases from J, with 17 bases between. The CDR3 consists of 12 residues. From germline, CDR1 is DFQATT and CDR2 SNEGSKA (reference sequence).

This clonotype was observed a handful of times. The chain is built from TRBV14 and TRBJ2-7, with a weak D call TRBD2 (5 bases). Germline V gene sequence: CDR1 SGHDN, CDR2 FVKESK. The CDR3 length is 13 residues. With 3 bases removed from V and 1 base from J, the gap between germline ends came to 7 bases. The chain's CDR3 is CASSHEGSYEQYF. CDR3 nucleotides: TGTGCCAGCAGCCACGAGGGTTCCTACGAGCAGTACTTC.

This clonotype was found many times. The chain combines TRBV19 with TRBJ2-5; TRBD2 aligns across 11 bases. Unmatched junction bases numbered 12, after V lost 7 bases and J lost 5 bases. The CDR3 length is 16 residues. In germline, CDR1 is LNHDA, CDR2 SQIVND (reference sequence). For the CDR3, the DNA is TGTGCCAGTACTCTTGTAGCGGGAGGGCCGAAGGAGACCCAGTACTTC. The encoded protein is CASTLVAGGPKETQYF.

This clonotype has at least ten counts. The rearrangement uses TRBV20-1 and TRBJ1-5; a weak D match, TRBD1 (6 bases). Trimming took off 3 bases at V and 4 bases at J, with 13 bases between the two ends. The CDR3 has 14 amino acids. Germline V gives CDR1 DFQATT, CDR2 SNEGSKA (reference sequence). CDR3 amino acids: CSASTGLGNQPQHF. Here the CDR3 DNA reads TGCAGTGCTAGTACAGGGCTTGGGAATCAGCCCCAGCATTTT.

This clonotype was observed many times. The J gene is TRBJ2-5, the V gene TRBV12-3 or TRBV12-4; possible D gene TRBD1, 6 bases. V shed 2 bases and J shed 5 bases, with 12 bases lying between them. This CDR3 is 14 amino acids long. In DNA form, the CDR3 reads TGTGCCAGCAGTTTACATCAGGGGAGTGAGACCCAGTACTTC. Protein product: CASSLHQGSETQYF.

This clonotype was seen many times. The chain is built from TRBV5-1 and TRBJ2-7, with 7 bases aligning to TRBD1. Germline V gene lookup returns CDR1 SGHRS and CDR2 YFSETQ. This CDR3 has 14 amino acids. J gave up 2 bases and V 1 base, and 3 bases lay outside the gene matches. The DNA for the CDR3 is TGCGCCAGCAGCTTGACAGGGGCGACCTACGAGCAGTACTTC. Translation gives CASSLTGATYEQYF. Complete variable domain (other parts from reference TRBV5-1 and TRBJ2-7): KAGVTQTPRYLIKTRGQQVTLSCSPISGHRSVSWYQQTPGQGLQFLFEYFSETQRNKGNFPGRFSGRQFSNSRSEMNVSTLELGDSALYLCASSLTGATYEQYFGPGTRLTVT.

This clonotype was observed many times. The V gene is TRBV10-3, the J gene TRBJ2-5, with 9 nucleotides matching TRBD2. Germline V lookup: CDR1 ENHRY, CDR2 SYGVKD. The ends lost 3 bases at V and 1 base at J; junction bases unmatched: 3. CDR3 length: 15 amino acids. The CDR3 sequence is CAISDVAGVQETQYF. CDR3 in DNA: TGTGCCATCAGTGATGTAGCGGGGGTCCAAGAGACCCAGTACTTC.

The table lists this clonotype with a few counts. The V call is TRBV27, the J call TRBJ1-2; D call uncertain. Germline assignment: CDR1 MNHEY and CDR2 SMNVEV (reference sequence). CDR3 length: 16 amino acids. V was cut by 5 bases and J by 2 bases, with 18 bases left in between. The chain's CDR3 is CASSPRSPGGNYGYTF. CDR3 DNA: TGTGCCAGCAGTCCTCGCTCACCCGGTGGGAACTATGGCTACACCTTC.

At least ten counts were recorded for this clonotype. The chain recombines TRBV7-9 with TRBJ2-7, with 8 bases identical to TRBD2. The CDR3 spans 14 residues. Germline V gives CDR1 SEHNR, CDR2 FQNEAQ (reference sequence). Trimming removed 1 base from V and 8 bases from J; junction bases left unmatched: 7. DNA of the CDR3: TGTGCCAGCAGCTTAGTAACTAGCGGAAGTCAGCAGTACTTC. As protein: CASSLVTSGSQQYF.

This clonotype was seen repeatedly, ten times or more. The chain joins TRBV6-1 to TRBJ2-7; D perhaps matches TRBD2 (5 bases). The CDR3 is 11 residues long. The germline gives CDR1 MNHNS, CDR2 SASEGT. V was pared by 4 bases and J by 7 bases, with 8 bases between. Written as DNA, the CDR3 is TGTGCCAGCAGTGGCCCGGGGGAGCAGTACTTC. Translating it yields CASSGPGEQYF.

This clonotype was seen a few times. The CDR3 DNA reads as TGTGCCAGCGTCGGTGATATGAACACTGAAGCTTTCTTT. Its protein is CASVGDMNTEAFF. This chain links TRBV12-3 or TRBV12-4 with TRBJ1-1; D ambiguous. The CDR3 covers 13 residues. The germline V and J ends were trimmed by 8 bases and 0 bases, with 10 bases remaining between them.

The DNA for the CDR3 is TGTGCCAGCAGCCGCGGGACAGGGCCCCACGAGCAGTACTTC. Amino acid sequence: CASSRGTGPHEQYF. This chain uses TRBV14 with TRBJ2-7, with 9 bases lining up with TRBD1. Germline V CDR1 and CDR2: SGHDN, FVKESK. V dropped 4 bases and J dropped 5; count of bases not matched to a gene: 6. CDR3 length equals 14 residues. The full variable domain, its missing parts supplied by reference TRBV14 and TRBJ2-7, is EAGVTQFPSHSVIEKGQTVTLRCDPISGHDNLYWYRRVMGKEIKFLLHFVKESKQDESGMPNNRFLAERTGGTYSTLKVQPAELEDSGVYFCASSRGTGPHEQYFGPGTRLTVT.

The gene calls are TRBV6-2 or TRBV6-3 and TRBJ1-3; D unresolved. This CDR3 is 15 amino acids long. V was pared by 2 bases and J by 0 bases, with 8 bases between. Germline V gene data show CDR1 as MNHEY and CDR2 as SVGEGT. The CDR3 region is CASSYGGFSGNTIYF. The CDR3 region has the DNA TGTGCCAGCAGTTACGGCGGATTCTCTGGAAACACCATATATTTT.

The chain couples TRBV13 to TRBJ1-3; D ambiguous. The CDR3 runs 14 residues. The germline V gene has CDR1 PRHDT and CDR2 FYEKMQ (reference sequence). V was cut by 5 bases and J by 2 bases, with 10 bases left in between. The CDR3 DNA is TGTGCCAGCAGCACGGAGCAGACTGGAAACACCATATATTTT. Encoded protein: CASSTEQTGNTIYF.

This chain links TRBV14 with TRBJ2-7; D unresolved. Germline V gene data show CDR1 as SGHDN and CDR2 as FVKESK. This CDR3 is built from 14 residues. Trimming stripped 2 bases from V and 2 bases from J, with 10 bases between. Here the CDR3 DNA reads TGTGCCAGCAGCCAACTAGGCGGTCCCTACGAGCAGTACTTC. Amino acid sequence: CASSQLGGPYEQYF.

This clonotype was seen repeatedly, ten times or more. This rearrangement joins TRBV3-1 to TRBJ2-5; 8 bases agree with TRBD2. J gave up 7 bases and V 3 bases, and 10 bases lay outside the gene matches. CDR1 LGHDT and CDR2 YNNKEL come from the germline V gene (reference sequence). The CDR3 sequence is 15 residues long. CDR3 sequence (DNA): TGTGCCAGCAGCCACCATGATCGGGGGGGGTCGACCCAGTACTTC. Protein: CASSHHDRGGSTQYF.

This clonotype was seen repeatedly, ten times or more. V and J are TRBV28 and TRBJ2-5, with a tentative D call TRBD1 (5 bases). The V gene's germline CDR1 is MDHEN and CDR2 SYDVKM. There are 13 residues in the CDR3. Trimming pared 2 bases from V and 7 bases from J, leaving 11 bases between. The CDR3 loop reads CASSLTGPGTQYF. For the CDR3, the DNA is TGTGCCAGCAGTTTAACAGGTCCTGGGACCCAGTACTTC.

The table lists this clonotype with many counts. J is TRBJ2-7 and V is TRBV15, with D hard to call. V was shortened by 0 bases and J by 2 bases, with 11 bases between the two germline ends. Looked up from germline, CDR1 is LNHNV and CDR2 is YYDKDF (reference sequence). The CDR3 consists of 15 residues. The CDR3 sequence is CATSRDREKPYEQYF. As DNA, the CDR3 is TGTGCCACCAGCAGAGATCGTGAGAAGCCCTACGAGCAGTACTTC.

The chain recombines TRBV12-3 or TRBV12-4 with TRBJ2-7; D is ambiguous. The CDR3 is made up of 14 amino acids. V was cut by 0 bases and J by 2 bases, with 8 bases left in between. The CDR3 loop is CASSLALETYEQYF. In nucleotides, the CDR3 is TGTGCCAGCAGTTTAGCACTGGAGACCTACGAGCAGTACTTC.

This clonotype was seen ten or more times. The V gene is TRBV27, the J gene TRBJ1-1; tentative D call: TRBD1 (6 bases). The V end lost 9 bases, the J end lost 4 bases, and 15 bases lay between the germline ends. This CDR3 spans 13 amino acids. Germline-derived CDR1 and CDR2 are MNHEY and SMNVEV (reference sequence). CDR3 residues: CASSPGGATEAFF. The CDR3, as DNA: TGTGCCAGTTCACCCGGGGGGGCCACTGAAGCTTTCTTT.

This clonotype was observed at least ten times. V gene TRBV29-1 combines with J gene TRBJ2-7; 9 bases match TRBD1. V shed 2 bases, J shed 1 base, and the junction held 3 bases outside the gene matches. Germline V gives CDR1 SQVTM, CDR2 ANQGSEA. The length of the CDR3 is 14 residues. This chain's CDR3 is CSVEPGQGSYEQYF. The CDR3 region has the DNA TGCAGCGTTGAACCGGGACAGGGTTCCTACGAGCAGTACTTC.